A selection of T cell receptor beta chains follows, all from one sample in a study of blood T cell repertoires in COVID-19. Produced via immunoSEQ multiplex PCR; TCRdb's table is partial and in-frame only. This sample has nearly 70,000 clones; approximately 90% occur once, and the top ten carry about 3.5%. The sample comprised peripheral blood. These receptors were taken from a woman between 50 and 59 years old with COVID-19, enrolled during active disease. Each CDR3 is given with its conserved first and last residue. A D gene is named only where the DNA matches it firmly. Size is stated for part of the rows, as once, few or many counts, or as a class when the clone is expanded.

TRBD1	TRBV7-2	TRBJ2-2	few	CASSYTGGQGGGGELFF
NA	TRBV3-1/TRBV3-2	TRBJ2-7	NA	CASSLNGGTLEQYF
NA	TRBV5-1	TRBJ2-7	NA	CASSLVSGSTYEQYF
NA	TRBV5-1	TRBJ2-7	NA	CASSPVGGTGLYEQYF
NA	TRBV5-8	TRBJ1-1	NA	CASSLDFQAEAFF
NA	TRBV11-3	TRBJ2-6	NA	CASSVQSTGANVLTF
NA	TRBV19	TRBJ2-5	NA	CASSARLGELKTQYF
NA	TRBV3-1/TRBV3-2	TRBJ1-3	NA	CASSQNWGGSGNTIYF
NA	TRBV12-5	TRBJ2-1	NA	CASGFAGTYNEQFF
TRBD2	TRBV3-1/TRBV3-2	TRBJ2-5	NA	CASSQGSSGRIETQYF
NA	TRBV12-5	TRBJ2-3	few	CASGPKGSDTQYF
NA	TRBV5-1	TRBJ1-2	NA	CASSLGPGADVYGYTF
TRBD1	TRBV28	TRBJ1-2	NA	CASSSRQGKGYGYTF
NA	TRBV28	TRBJ1-2	NA	CASTFQGIYGYTF
NA	TRBV11-2	TRBJ2-2	NA	CASSQGRELFF
NA	TRBV6-5	TRBJ2-5	once	CASSQTGFRETQYF
NA	TRBV7-6	TRBJ1-5	few	CASSLGVGGSNQPQHF
NA	TRBV28	TRBJ2-7	NA	CAIRSGINEQYF
TRBD1	TRBV4-2	TRBJ1-2	NA	CASSQIPPTGDDGYTF
NA	TRBV14	TRBJ2-6	once	CASSHRGIAGANVLTF
NA	TRBV6-1	TRBJ1-1	NA	CASSEFLFGAFF
NA	TRBV7-3	TRBJ2-6	once	CASSPGTLSGANVLTF
TRBD2	TRBV19	TRBJ2-4	NA	CASSVGTSQTIQYF
TRBD2	TRBV5-5	TRBJ2-3	NA	CASSRGVLAGTDTQYF
NA	TRBV5-1	TRBJ2-3	NA	CASSVPGGTDTQYF
TRBD2	TRBV19	TRBJ2-2	NA	CASSLELTSGTTGELFF
NA	TRBV12-3/TRBV12-4	TRBJ2-5	NA	CASSFSETQYF